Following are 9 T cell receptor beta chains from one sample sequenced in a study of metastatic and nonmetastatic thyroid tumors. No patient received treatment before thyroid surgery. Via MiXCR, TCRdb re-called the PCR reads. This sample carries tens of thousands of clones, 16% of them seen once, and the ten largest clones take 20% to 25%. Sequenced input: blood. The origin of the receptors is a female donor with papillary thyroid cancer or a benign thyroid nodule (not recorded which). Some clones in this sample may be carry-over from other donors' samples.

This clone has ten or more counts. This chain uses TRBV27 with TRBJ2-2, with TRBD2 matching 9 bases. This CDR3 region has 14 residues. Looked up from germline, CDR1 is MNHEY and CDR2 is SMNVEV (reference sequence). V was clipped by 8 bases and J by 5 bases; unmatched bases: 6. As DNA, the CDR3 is TGTGCCAGCGCTAGCGGGATGGGGACCGGGGAGCTGTTTTTT. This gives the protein CASASGMGTGELFF.

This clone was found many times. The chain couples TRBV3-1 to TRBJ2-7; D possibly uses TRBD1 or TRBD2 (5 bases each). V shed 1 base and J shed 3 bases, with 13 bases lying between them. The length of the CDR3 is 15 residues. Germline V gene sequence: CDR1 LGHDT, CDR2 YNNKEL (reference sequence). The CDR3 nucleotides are TGTGCCAGCAGCCAAGTGGGGACGGCTGGCTACGAGCAGTACTTC. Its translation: CASSQVGTAGYEQYF.

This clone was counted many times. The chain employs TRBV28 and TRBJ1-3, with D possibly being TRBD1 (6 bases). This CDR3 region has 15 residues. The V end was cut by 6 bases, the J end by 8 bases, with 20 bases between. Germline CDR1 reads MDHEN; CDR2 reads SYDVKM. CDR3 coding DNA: TGTGCCAGCAGACCCCGGGATTACGAGGGGGACACCATATATTTT. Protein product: CASRPRDYEGDTIYF.

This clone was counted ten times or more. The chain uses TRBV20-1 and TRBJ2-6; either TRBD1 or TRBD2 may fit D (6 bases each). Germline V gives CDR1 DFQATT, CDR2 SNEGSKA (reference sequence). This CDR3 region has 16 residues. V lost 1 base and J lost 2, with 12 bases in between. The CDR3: CSARGRGVAGANVLTF. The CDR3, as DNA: TGCAGTGCTAGAGGAAGGGGGGTCGCTGGGGCCAACGTCCTGACTTTC.

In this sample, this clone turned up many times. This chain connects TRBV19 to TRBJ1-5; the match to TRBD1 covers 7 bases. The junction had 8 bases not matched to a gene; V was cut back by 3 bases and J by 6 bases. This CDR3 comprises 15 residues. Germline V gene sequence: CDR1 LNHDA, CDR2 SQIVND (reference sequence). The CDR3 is CASSMEGAPGQPQHF. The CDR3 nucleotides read TGTGCCAGTAGTATGGAGGGGGCCCCGGGTCAGCCCCAGCATTTT.

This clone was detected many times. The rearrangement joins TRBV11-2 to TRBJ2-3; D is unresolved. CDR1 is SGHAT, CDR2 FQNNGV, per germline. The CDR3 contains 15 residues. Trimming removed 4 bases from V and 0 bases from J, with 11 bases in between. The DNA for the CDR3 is TGTGCCAGCAGCTATAGGCATACTAGCACAGATACGCAGTATTTT. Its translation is CASSYRHTSTDTQYF.

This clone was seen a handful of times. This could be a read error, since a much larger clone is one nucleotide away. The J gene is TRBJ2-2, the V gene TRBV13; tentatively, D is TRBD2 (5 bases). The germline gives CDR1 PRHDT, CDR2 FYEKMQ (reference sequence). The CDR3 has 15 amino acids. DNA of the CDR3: TGTGCCAGCAGCTTAAACGGGATGAACGCCGGGGAGCTGTTTTTT. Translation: CASSLNGMNAGELFF.

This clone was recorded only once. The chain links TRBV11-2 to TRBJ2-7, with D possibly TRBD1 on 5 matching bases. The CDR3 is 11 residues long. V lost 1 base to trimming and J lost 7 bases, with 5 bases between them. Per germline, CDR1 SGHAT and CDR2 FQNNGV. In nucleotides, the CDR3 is TGTGCCAGCAGCTTAGGGACAGAGCAGTACTTC. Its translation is CASSLGTEQYF.

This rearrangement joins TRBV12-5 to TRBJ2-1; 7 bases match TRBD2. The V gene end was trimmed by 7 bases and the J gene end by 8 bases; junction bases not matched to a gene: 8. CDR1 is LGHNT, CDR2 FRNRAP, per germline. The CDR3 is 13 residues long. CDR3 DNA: TGTGCTAGTGCCCCAGGAGGGAGGGATGAGCAGTTCTTC. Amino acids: CASAPGGRDEQFF.